This T cell receptor beta chain was identified in a study of blood T cell repertoires in COVID-19. Overall study: From the United States, Italy and Spain came samples of acute and convalescent COVID-19.

Some clones are missing from TCRdb's copy, which holds only in-frame ones; the method was immunoSEQ multiplex PCR. The sample contains 300,000 to 350,000 clones, about nine tenths of which appear only once. The V gene's germline CDR1 is SGHNT and CDR2 YENEEA. The CDR3 runs 14 residues. The ends lost 1 base at V and 5 bases at J; junction bases unmatched: 1. Sequenced material: peripheral blood. This chain connects TRBV11-3 to TRBJ1-4, with 7 bases aligning to TRBD1. This TCR was sampled from a woman aged 45-65 years with COVID-19, enrolled during active disease. The CDR3 sequence: CASSLGQGNEKLFF. The DNA of the CDR3 is TGTGCCAGCAGCTTAGGACAGGGCAATGAAAAACTGTTTTTT.